The 19 T cell receptor beta chains in this list originate from one sample, sequenced in a study of shared clonotypes between healthy human individuals. Only in-frame clones appear in the TCRdb table, and some are missing; sequencing was by immunoSEQ multiplex PCR. The sample consists of a few hundred thousand clones, nearly 97% of them appearing once. CD45RO-negative cells were positively selected for CCR7, leaving out terminally differentiated effector memory CD45RA+ cells. What was sequenced was naive CD8+ T cells sorted from blood. Every receptor here comes from a woman aged 30 to 39 in good health.

The rearrangement joins TRBV5-1 to TRBJ1-1, with no clear D. The CDR3 runs 14 residues. V lost 5 bases, J lost 3 bases, and 14 bases lay in between. Germline V gene data show CDR1 as SGHRS and CDR2 as YFSETQ. The CDR3: CASRQIGGDTEAFF. CDR3 nucleotides: TGCGCCAGCAGACAAATTGGTGGGGACACTGAAGCTTTCTTT.

The rearrangement joins TRBV7-6 to TRBJ1-6, with unresolved D. The CDR3 extends over 12 amino acids. From germline, CDR1 is SGHVS and CDR2 FNYEAQ. V was trimmed by 1 base and J by 9 bases, leaving 4 bases between them. Here the CDR3 DNA reads TGTGCCAGCAGCTTAGGCCGTTCACCCCTCCACTTT. Translating it yields CASSLGRSPLHF.

The chain joins TRBV11-2 to TRBJ2-7, with D possibly matching TRBD2 (5 bases). Trimming stripped 0 bases from V and 0 bases from J, with 15 bases between. The CDR3 covers 17 residues. CDR1 SGHAT and CDR2 FQNNGV come from the germline V gene. Here the CDR3 reads CASSLDSSPISSYEQYF. In nucleotides, the CDR3 is TGTGCCAGCAGCTTAGATTCTAGCCCCATTAGCTCCTACGAGCAGTACTTC.

Remarks on this clone: A junction boundary mismatches the germline segment, possibly from a read error. The rearrangement joins TRBV27 to TRBJ2-1, with D tentatively TRBD2 (6 bases). The CDR3 runs to 13 residues. Germline V gives CDR1 MNHEY, CDR2 SMNVEV (reference sequence). The CDR3 is CASSLGTYWEKVF. CDR3 in DNA: TGTGCCAGCAGTTTAGGGACTTATTGGGAAAAGGTCTTC.

The chain employs TRBV13 and TRBJ2-3, with D possibly TRBD2 on 5 matching bases. V was cut by 4 bases and J by 8 bases, with 10 bases left in between. There are 12 residues in the CDR3. Germline CDR1 reads PRHDT; CDR2 reads FYEKMQ (reference sequence). The CDR3 loop is CASSSWRATQYF. The CDR3 DNA reads TGTGCCAGCAGCTCCTGGCGGGCTACGCAGTATTTT.

In the case of this clone: Other DNA sequences in the sample encode the same CDR3. The chain links TRBV28 to TRBJ1-1; 7 nucleotides align to TRBD1. Trimming removed 3 bases from V and 4 bases from J; junction bases left unmatched: 5. Germline CDR1 reads MDHEN; CDR2 reads SYDVKM. The CDR3 is 14 amino acids. The chain's CDR3 is CASSFPGGGTEAFF. Written as DNA, the CDR3 is TGTGCCAGCAGTTTCCCAGGGGGGGGCACTGAAGCTTTCTTT.

The sample holds one count of this clone. This chain uses TRBV5-5 with TRBJ2-2; D is possibly TRBD1 or TRBD2 (5 bases each). This CDR3 has 16 amino acids. V was pared by 4 bases and J by 1 base, with 14 bases between. Germline CDR1 SGHKS, CDR2 YYEKEE (reference sequence). The CDR3 sequence: CASSPTGTVNTGELFF. The CDR3, as DNA: TGTGCCAGCAGCCCGACCGGGACGGTGAACACCGGGGAGCTGTTTTTT.

The V and J genes are TRBV7-8 and TRBJ2-5, with 9 bases lining up with TRBD2. In germline, CDR1 is SGHVS, CDR2 FQNEAQ. This CDR3 contains 17 residues. V dropped 6 bases and J dropped 5; count of bases not matched to a gene: 16. CDR3 sequence: CASSPSLAGGPLETQYF. DNA for the CDR3: TGTGCCAGCAGTCCTTCATTGGCGGGAGGGCCTCTGGAGACCCAGTACTTC.

As to this clone: Other nucleotide sequences in the sample specify the same CDR3. The chain recombines TRBV5-1 with TRBJ2-7, with D possibly being TRBD2 (6 bases). The CDR3 is made up of 14 amino acids. Trimming cost V 0 bases and J 2 bases, with 9 bases left between them. The germline V gene encodes CDR1 SGHRS and CDR2 YFSETQ. For the CDR3, the DNA is TGCGCCAGCAGCTTGGGTGGGGGGACCTACGAGCAGTACTTC. Translated: CASSLGGGTYEQYF. Complete variable domain (other parts from reference TRBV5-1 and TRBJ2-7): KAGVTQTPRYLIKTRGQQVTLSCSPISGHRSVSWYQQTPGQGLQFLFEYFSETQRNKGNFPGRFSGRQFSNSRSEMNVSTLELGDSALYLCASSLGGGTYEQYFGPGTRLTVT.

The chain recombines TRBV28 with TRBJ2-1; D tentatively fits TRBD1 or TRBD2 (6 bases each). Trimming stripped 5 bases from V and 10 bases from J, with 15 bases between. The CDR3 spans 13 residues. Germline loops: CDR1 MDHEN, CDR2 SYDVKM. Here the CDR3 DNA reads TGTGCCAGCAGTCTAACTGTAGGGGGGGAGCAGTTCTTC. This sequence encodes CASSLTVGGEQFF.

The rearrangement uses TRBV6-1 and TRBJ1-1, with TRBD1 matching 7 bases. Germline V gives CDR1 MNHNS, CDR2 SASEGT. V dropped 3 bases and J dropped 5; count of bases not matched to a gene: 15. CDR3 length: 17 residues. For the CDR3, the DNA is TGTGCCAGCAGTGATATTAGGGGGCAGTTTTTGGAGACTGAAGCTTTCTTT. Translated, it gives CASSDIRGQFLETEAFF.

The rearrangement uses TRBV2 and TRBJ1-5; D perhaps matches TRBD1 (6 bases). The CDR3 has 16 amino acids. CDR1 and CDR2 (germline): SNHLY, FYNNEI. The V and J ends lost 1 base and 8 bases respectively, with 18 bases between them. This CDR3 reads CASSEGQRGGGEPQHF. The CDR3 bases are TGTGCCAGCAGTGAAGGGCAACGAGGGGGAGGGGAGCCCCAGCATTTT.

V gene TRBV28 combines with J gene TRBJ2-3, with 8 positions matching TRBD2. The trim removed 6 bases at V and 5 bases at J, leaving 13 bases unmatched. Germline CDR1 MDHEN, CDR2 SYDVKM. The CDR3 totals 16 residues. CDR3 bases: TGTGCCAGCAGGCTCGGACTAGCCGAACTCCTAGATACGCAGTATTTT. This encodes CASRLGLAELLDTQYF.

The chain links TRBV10-1 to TRBJ2-7; 8 nucleotides line up with TRBD1. The CDR3 is 15 amino acids. Germline V CDR1 and CDR2: WNHNN, SYGVQD (reference sequence). The trim removed 0 bases at V and 5 bases at J, leaving 6 bases unmatched. Here the CDR3 reads CASSESSGQGHEQYF. The CDR3 DNA is TGCGCCAGCAGTGAGTCGAGCGGACAGGGCCACGAGCAGTACTTC.

V gene TRBV12-2 combines with J gene TRBJ2-7; the D segment call TRBD2 is taken from the table without a DNA check. TRBV12-2 is flagged as a pseudogene. The CDR3 sequence is 23 residues long. CDR3 coding DNA: TGTGCAAGTCGCTTAGAAAGGTGGACTAGCGGAGCTTCATTGAAACCCGAAGGATACGAGCAGTACTTC. Amino acids: CASRLERWTSGASLKPEGYEQYF.

The chain uses TRBV6-5 and TRBJ2-7; no reliable D call. V was trimmed by 4 bases and J by 3 bases, leaving 10 bases between them. In germline, CDR1 is MNHEY, CDR2 SVGAGI. The CDR3 has 13 residues. In nucleotides, the CDR3 is TGTGCCAGCAGTTTTAGCCTGGGCTACGAGCAGTACTTC. Translated: CASSFSLGYEQYF.

The chain links TRBV6-6 to TRBJ2-5, with D hard to call. Trimming cost V 6 bases and J 4 bases, with 12 bases left between them. CDR3 size: 13 residues. In germline, CDR1 is MNHNY, CDR2 SVGAGI (reference sequence). For the CDR3, the DNA is TGTGCCAGCAGCAGGAGTGCCGGAGAGACCCAGTACTTC. Amino acid sequence: CASSRSAGETQYF.

This clone showed up just once. V usage is TRBV11-2 and J usage is TRBJ2-1; possibly TRBD1 for D (6 bases). This CDR3 is built from 15 residues. Trimming cost V 0 bases and J 0 bases, with 6 bases left between them. Germline CDR1 SGHAT, CDR2 FQNNGV. The CDR3 protein is CASSLEQGSYNEQFF. CDR3 coding DNA: TGTGCCAGCAGCTTAGAACAGGGCTCCTACAATGAGCAGTTCTTC.

This clone appeared once. The V gene is TRBV9, the J gene TRBJ2-7; D not certain. This CDR3 contains 15 residues. V lost 0 bases and J 3 bases, leaving 13 bases between the germline ends. Germline values: CDR1 SGDLS, CDR2 YYNGEE. CDR3 sequence reads: CASSVDGAAYYEQYF. The CDR3 nucleotides read TGTGCCAGCAGCGTAGATGGAGCAGCCTACTACGAGCAGTACTTC. The full variable domain, completed using reference TRBV9 and TRBJ2-7, is DSGVTQTPKHLITATGQRVTLRCSPRSGDLSVYWYQQSLDQGLQFLIQYYNGEERAKGNILERFSAQQFPDLHSELNLSSLELGDSALYFCASSVDGAAYYEQYFGPGTRLTVT.